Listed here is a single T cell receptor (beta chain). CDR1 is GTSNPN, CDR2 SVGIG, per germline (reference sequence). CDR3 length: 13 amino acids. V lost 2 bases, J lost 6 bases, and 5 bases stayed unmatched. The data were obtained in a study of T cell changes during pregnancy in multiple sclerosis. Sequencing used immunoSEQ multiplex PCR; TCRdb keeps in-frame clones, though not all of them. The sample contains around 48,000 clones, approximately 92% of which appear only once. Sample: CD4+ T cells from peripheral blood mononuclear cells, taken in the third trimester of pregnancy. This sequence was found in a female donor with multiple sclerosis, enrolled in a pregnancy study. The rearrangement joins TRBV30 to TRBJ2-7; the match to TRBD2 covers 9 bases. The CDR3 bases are TGTGCCTGGAGTAGGCGGGAGGGTGGCGAGCAGTACTTC. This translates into CAWSRREGGEQYF.